This T cell receptor beta chain emerged from a study of human T cells and chemical hapten exposure. This clonotype was observed at least ten times. From the 5' RACE reads, TCRdb called clonotypes with MiXCR, one entry per CDR3 protein. Of 120,000 to 150,000 distinct CDR3 sequences listed, over 3.5% are singletons. Extraction of total RNA was performed on unfractionated whole blood. The CDR3 length is 14 residues. Trimming pared 0 bases from V and 4 bases from J, leaving 10 bases between. Germline V gene lookup returns CDR1 SGDLS and CDR2 YYNGEE. The chain recombines TRBV9 with TRBJ1-2, with D maybe TRBD1 (6 bases). The source is a female donor in good health. The CDR3 region is CASSVEDSIYGYTF. The CDR3 nucleotides read TGTGCCAGCAGCGTAGAGGACAGTATCTATGGCTACACCTTC.